Following are 29 T cell receptor beta chains from one sample sequenced in a study of response to subunit inactivated influenza vaccine. TCRdb re-analysed the RT-PCR reads in MiXCR, keeping a single row per CDR3 protein. This sample yields 650,000 to 800,000 distinct CDR3 sequences, of which 11% to 15% are seen a single time; around 6.5% belongs to the top ten. The starting material was PBMCs from blood, obtained approximately 15 days before vaccination. These receptors were taken from a man in his fifties who received an inactivated influenza vaccine.

V gene TRBV27 combines with J gene TRBJ2-7; perhaps TRBD1 as D (5 bases). V dropped 6 bases and J dropped 0 bases, with 9 bases sitting between them. This CDR3 is 13 amino acids long. Germline V gene data show CDR1 as MNHEY and CDR2 as SMNVEV (reference sequence). In DNA form, the CDR3 reads TGTGCCAGCAGGACAGTGGACTCCTACGAGCAGTACTTC. Translation gives CASRTVDSYEQYF.

This clonotype was counted ten times or more. This chain joins TRBV5-1 and TRBJ2-3; perhaps TRBD2 as D (6 bases). The CDR3 contains 15 residues. CDR1 and CDR2 from the germline V gene are SGHRS and YFSETQ. V was pared by 4 bases and J by 0 bases, with 12 bases between. In DNA form, the CDR3 reads TGCGCCAGCAGCCTGGGGGGTGACAGCACAGATACGCAGTATTTT. It is translated as CASSLGGDSTDTQYF.

This clonotype was counted a few times. CDR3 residues: CSASSRRGAVETQYF. CDR3 sequence (DNA): TGCAGTGCTAGTTCGAGGAGGGGGGCAGTGGAGACCCAGTACTTC. The rearrangement joins TRBV20-1 to TRBJ2-5, with D tentatively TRBD1 or TRBD2 (6 bases each). This CDR3 is 15 amino acids long. The germline CDR1 and CDR2 sequences are DFQATT and SNEGSKA (reference sequence). V dropped 3 bases and J dropped 5 bases, with 19 bases sitting between them.

There are many counts of this clonotype. This chain connects TRBV29-1 to TRBJ2-4, with 7 bases identical to TRBD1. The CDR3 is 14 amino acids. Germline loops: CDR1 SQVTM, CDR2 ANQGSEA. The ends lost 6 bases at V and 0 bases at J; junction bases unmatched: 5. The CDR3 is CSVRQGLAKNIQYF. CDR3 DNA sequence: TGCAGCGTCCGACAGGGCCTAGCCAAAAACATTCAGTACTTC.

The chain recombines TRBV9 with TRBJ1-5, with 9 bases that match TRBD1. CDR3 size: 15 residues. With 3 bases clipped from V and 7 bases from J, the junction kept 8 bases outside the gene matches. Germline V lookup: CDR1 SGDLS, CDR2 YYNGEE. The CDR3 nucleotides are TGTGCCAGCAGCGCGACAGGGGGGACCCTACAGCCCCAGCATTTT. This sequence encodes CASSATGGTLQPQHF.

This clonotype was found a few times. The V and J genes are TRBV4-1 and TRBJ1-4; 7 bases map to TRBD1. Germline V gives CDR1 MGHRA, CDR2 YSYEKL. The V and J ends lost 3 bases and 8 bases, in that order; junction bases with no gene match: 9. There are 15 residues in the CDR3. The CDR3 sequence: CASSHRQGGDEKLFF. In DNA, the CDR3 is TGCGCCAGCAGCCATCGACAGGGAGGGGACGAAAAACTGTTTTTT.

The chain links TRBV11-2 to TRBJ2-2, with D hard to call. Trimming pared 4 bases from V and 4 bases from J, leaving 13 bases between. The length of the CDR3 is 15 residues. CDR1 SGHAT and CDR2 FQNNGV come from the germline V gene. The CDR3 loop is CASSSSRHITGELFF. DNA of the CDR3: TGTGCCAGCAGCTCTTCTCGACACATCACCGGGGAGCTGTTTTTT.

This clonotype occurred a few times. The V gene is TRBV18, the J gene TRBJ2-1, with no clear D. The CDR3 is 16 residues long. V was cut by 5 bases and J by 4 bases, with 18 bases left in between. The germline V gene has CDR1 KGHSH and CDR2 LQKENI. CDR3 DNA sequence: TGTGCCAGCTCAAATGTTGGACCTGGGGTTTACAATGAGCAGTTCTTC. Its translation: CASSNVGPGVYNEQFF.

The CDR3, as DNA: TGCAGTGCTAGAGCCAGGGTGGTCCAGCCCCAGCATTTT. Translating it yields CSARARVVQPQHF. This chain links TRBV20-1 with TRBJ1-5; D perhaps matches TRBD1 (5 bases). Between the trimmed V and J ends, which lost 1 base and 7 bases, there was a span of 11 bases. Germline CDR1 and CDR2: DFQATT and SNEGSKA (reference sequence). This CDR3 spans 13 amino acids.

This rearrangement joins TRBV20-1 to TRBJ1-2; D remains unclear. The CDR3 extends over 15 amino acids. With 2 bases removed from V and 2 bases from J, the gap between germline ends came to 15 bases. CDR1 DFQATT and CDR2 SNEGSKA come from the germline V gene (reference sequence). The CDR3: CSARNRVTLNYGYTF. The CDR3 DNA follows: TGCAGTGCTAGAAACCGGGTCACGCTGAACTATGGCTACACCTTC.

This sequence joins TRBV7-9 and TRBJ2-3; the D gene is possibly TRBD1 (8 bases). CDR1 and CDR2 (germline): SEHNR, FQNEAQ (reference sequence). V lost 5 bases to trimming and J lost 3 bases, with 18 bases between them. The CDR3 totals 16 residues. The CDR3 DNA reads TGTGCCAGCAGCCAGGGCGACAGGGGAGGGACAGATACGCAGTATTTT. Protein: CASSQGDRGGTDTQYF.

This clonotype has more than one count but fewer than ten. The rearrangement joins TRBV20-1 to TRBJ2-3; no clear D gene. The CDR3 totals 14 residues. V lost 7 bases and J 1 base, leaving 15 bases between the germline ends. Germline V gene data show CDR1 as DFQATT and CDR2 as SNEGSKA (reference sequence). CDR3 sequence: CSEWNIERTDTQYF. The CDR3 coding sequence is TGCAGTGAATGGAATATCGAACGCACAGATACGCAGTATTTT.

This clonotype was counted only a few times. J is TRBJ2-1 and V is TRBV7-2; 7 bases line up with TRBD2. Trimming took 0 bases from V and 6 from J; bases not matched to a gene: 5. The CDR3 is 15 amino acids. CDR1 and CDR2 from the germline V gene are SGHTA and FQGNSA. CDR3 in DNA: TGTGCCAGCAGCTTAGCGGGACTACCCACCAATGAGCAGTTCTTC. Encoded protein: CASSLAGLPTNEQFF.

V gene TRBV4-2 combines with J gene TRBJ2-7; perhaps TRBD2 as D (6 bases). CDR1 LGHNA and CDR2 YNFKEQ come from the germline V gene. V dropped 1 base and J dropped 6 bases, with 16 bases sitting between them. The CDR3 is made up of 15 amino acids. This chain's CDR3 is CASSQVAGGVGEQYF. The CDR3 nucleotides are TGTGCCAGCAGCCAAGTGGCTGGAGGGGTGGGCGAGCAGTACTTC.

This clonotype occurred once. This chain links TRBV6-2 or TRBV6-3 with TRBJ2-7; D gene uncertain. Trimming cost V 4 bases and J 4 bases, with 11 bases left between them. CDR1 and CDR2 (germline): MNHEY, SVGEGT. This CDR3 has 13 amino acids. CDR3: CASSSYSVYEQYF. CDR3 nucleotides: TGTGCCAGCAGTTCCTATAGTGTATACGAGCAGTACTTC.

This clonotype has just a few counts. This CDR3 reads CASSQVWGETSGRAREQYF. CDR3 sequence (DNA): TGTGCCAGCAGCCAAGTTTGGGGGGAAACTAGCGGGAGGGCCCGAGAGCAGTACTTC. This chain uses TRBV4-2 with TRBJ2-7; TRBD2 matches at 13 bases. This CDR3 contains 19 residues. J lost 7 bases, V lost 1 base, and 16 bases had no gene match. CDR1 is LGHNA and CDR2 is YNFKEQ in the germline V gene.

This chain links TRBV7-6 with TRBJ2-2; D possibly corresponds to TRBD1 (5 bases). This CDR3 contains 13 residues. The V end was cut by 5 bases, the J end by 3 bases, with 7 bases between. Germline CDR1 and CDR2: SGHVS and FNYEAQ. CDR3 amino acids: CASSGHYTGELFF. CDR3 nucleotides: TGTGCCAGCAGCGGACACTACACCGGGGAGCTGTTTTTT. The full variable domain, completed using reference TRBV7-6 and TRBJ2-2, is GAGVSQSPRYKVTKRGQDVALRCDPISGHVSLYWYRQALGQGPEFLTYFNYEAQQDKSGLPNDRFSAERPEGSISTLTIQRTEQRDSAMYRCASSGHYTGELFFGEGSRLTVL.

In regard to this clonotype: This sequence may be a read error, since a much larger clone differs from it by one base. This sequence joins TRBV9 and TRBJ2-7; possible D gene TRBD2, 5 bases. V lost 3 bases to trimming and J lost 2 bases, with 15 bases between them. The germline CDR1 and CDR2 sequences are SGDLS and YYNGEE. This CDR3 has 15 amino acids. CDR3 protein: CASSGSSDGAYEQYF. CDR3 nucleotides: TGTGCCAGCAGCGGGTCCTCCGACGGGGCCTACGAGCAGTACTTC.

The chain joins TRBV4-3 to TRBJ2-2, with TRBD2 as a possible D gene (5 bases). The CDR3 covers 17 residues. V lost 4 bases to trimming and J lost 3 bases, with 18 bases between them. The V gene's germline CDR1 is LGHNA and CDR2 YSLEER. Here the CDR3 reads CASSRDPGSRDTGELFF. In DNA form, the CDR3 reads TGCGCCAGCAGCCGGGATCCGGGCTCGAGGGACACCGGGGAGCTGTTTTTT.

This clonotype was seen at least ten times. This rearrangement joins TRBV4-3 to TRBJ2-1; 11 bases map to TRBD1. The CDR3 totals 15 residues. Germline V gene lookup returns CDR1 LGHNA and CDR2 YSLEER. Trimming removed 4 bases from V and 11 bases from J; junction bases left unmatched: 10. CDR3 nucleotides: TGCGCCAGCAGCCCCGGGACAGGGGGAGTCGAGAAGCAGTTCTTC. This translates into CASSPGTGGVEKQFF.

The rearrangement links TRBV30 to TRBJ1-1; D ambiguous. CDR1 is GTSNPN and CDR2 is SVGIG in the germline V gene (reference sequence). CDR3 length equals 15 residues. Trimming left V 1 base short and J 4 bases short, with 16 bases between. The CDR3 nucleotides read TGTGCCTGGAGTGGAGCACCCCGGTGGGGCACTGAAGCTTTCTTT. Its protein is CAWSGAPRWGTEAFF.

This clonotype has just a few counts. The chain employs TRBV6-2 or TRBV6-3 and TRBJ2-1, with 10 bases matching TRBD2. CDR3 size: 14 residues. CDR1 MNHEY and CDR2 SVGEGT come from the germline V gene. V dropped 7 bases and J dropped 9; count of bases not matched to a gene: 9. CDR3 residues: CASTPSGRSSEQFF. In DNA form, the CDR3 reads TGTGCCAGCACCCCTAGCGGGAGAAGTTCTGAGCAGTTCTTC.

J is TRBJ2-3 and V is TRBV11-1, with D unresolved. The CDR3 sequence is 15 residues long. CDR1 and CDR2 from the germline V gene are SGHAT and FQDESV (reference sequence). Deletions cut 5 bases from V and 2 bases from J, with 14 bases between. The CDR3 reads CASSPRWADTDTQYF. As DNA, the CDR3 is TGTGCCAGCAGCCCAAGATGGGCAGACACAGATACGCAGTATTTT.

The sample holds many counts of this clonotype. J is TRBJ1-5 and V is TRBV28; D is uncertain. V gave up 3 bases and J gave up 1 base, with 7 bases separating them. CDR3 length: 14 amino acids. Germline lookup yields CDR1 MDHEN and CDR2 SYDVKM. CDR3 in amino acids: CASSLFTSNQPQHF. The CDR3 DNA reads TGTGCCAGCAGTTTGTTTACAAGCAATCAGCCCCAGCATTTT.

The V gene is TRBV5-1, the J gene TRBJ2-6, with D perhaps matching TRBD1 (6 bases). Germline lookup yields CDR1 SGHRS and CDR2 YFSETQ. This CDR3 region has 18 residues. Trimming pared 4 bases from V and 2 bases from J, leaving 19 bases between. This CDR3 reads CASSTQGSVGAGANVLTF. The CDR3 DNA sequence: TGCGCCAGCAGCACTCAGGGGAGTGTTGGAGCTGGGGCCAACGTCCTGACTTTC.

CDR3 nucleotide sequence: TGTGCTAGTGGCTCGGGGACAGGGATTTCCGAGCAGTACTTC. Protein product: CASGSGTGISEQYF. The gene calls are TRBV12-5 and TRBJ2-7, with 9 bases that match TRBD1. The junction had 9 bases not matched to a gene; V was cut back by 6 bases and J by 6 bases. Germline CDR1 and CDR2: LGHNT and FRNRAP. The CDR3 contains 14 residues. The full variable domain, completed using reference TRBV12-5 and TRBJ2-7, is DARVTQTPRHKVTEMGQEVTMRCQPILGHNTVFWYRQTMMQGLELLAYFRNRAPLDDSGMPKDRFSAEMPDATLATLKIQPSEPRDSAVYFCASGSGTGISEQYFGPGTRLTVT.

The DNA of the CDR3 is TGCGCCAGCAGCCAAGTATCCAGGGGGCATCAGCCCCAGCATTTT. The encoded protein is CASSQVSRGHQPQHF. V gene TRBV4-1 combines with J gene TRBJ1-5; 8 nucleotides line up with TRBD1. V trimming: 1 base; J trimming: 5 bases; junction bases outside the gene matches: 4. CDR3 size: 15 residues. Germline V gene sequence: CDR1 MGHRA, CDR2 YSYEKL.

This clonotype was picked up many times. The rearrangement links TRBV5-1 to TRBJ2-7, with D possibly being TRBD2 (6 bases). CDR1 is SGHRS, CDR2 YFSETQ, per germline. V lost 4 bases and J lost 3, with 11 bases in between. This CDR3 is built from 13 residues. The CDR3 reads CASSEGLIYEQYF. In DNA form, the CDR3 reads TGCGCCAGCAGCGAGGGACTTATCTACGAGCAGTACTTC. The variable domain in full, with the rest retrieved from reference TRBV5-1 and TRBJ2-7, is KAGVTQTPRYLIKTRGQQVTLSCSPISGHRSVSWYQQTPGQGLQFLFEYFSETQRNKGNFPGRFSGRQFSNSRSEMNVSTLELGDSALYLCASSEGLIYEQYFGPGTRLTVT.

The V gene is TRBV18, the J gene TRBJ2-5, with no clear D. The germline V gene encodes CDR1 KGHSH and CDR2 LQKENI. Trimming left V 1 base short and J 4 bases short, with 10 bases between. The CDR3 has 14 residues. CDR3 coding DNA: TGTGCCAGCTCACCACTTTCGGTGCCAGAGACCCAGTACTTC. Amino acid sequence: CASSPLSVPETQYF.